The 25 T cell receptor beta chains presented below share a single source sample, sequenced in a study of blood T cell dynamics during melanoma immunotherapy. The sample's time point: week 3, after first cycle of checkpoint inhibitor. TCRdb keeps only in-frame clones here, not all; method: immunoSEQ multiplex PCR. This sample has roughly 16,000 clones, with about 94% found just once. The sequencing used effector memory CD8+ T cells from blood, collected from a patient treated with checkpoint blockade. Receptors were obtained from a human donor with melanoma.

The genes are TRBV28 and TRBJ1-5; TRBD1 matches at 9 bases. CDR3 length: 14 residues. CDR1 is MDHEN, CDR2 SYDVKM, per germline. V lost 6 bases and J lost 6; bases outside the gene matches: 6. CDR3 region: CASRGDRASQPQHF. In DNA form, the CDR3 reads TGTGCCAGCAGGGGGGACAGGGCCAGTCAGCCCCAGCATTTT. Drawing the rest from reference TRBV28 and TRBJ1-5, the complete variable domain is DVKVTQSSRYLVKRTGEKVFLECVQDMDHENMFWYRQDPGLGLRLIYFSYDVKMKEKGDIPEGYSVSREKKERFSLILESASTNQTSMYLCASRGDRASQPQHFGDGTRLSIL.

The CDR3: CASSVPTQDSRNTGELFF. In DNA form, the CDR3 reads TGTGCCAGCAGCGTACCGACACAGGACAGTCGGAACACCGGGGAGCTGTTTTTT. V gene TRBV9 combines with J gene TRBJ2-2; TRBD1 is a possible D gene (6 bases). V lost 1 base, J lost 1 base, and 17 bases lay in between. CDR3 length equals 18 residues. Germline V gives CDR1 SGDLS, CDR2 YYNGEE. The full variable domain, rest sourced from reference TRBV9 and TRBJ2-2, is DSGVTQTPKHLITATGQRVTLRCSPRSGDLSVYWYQQSLDQGLQFLIQYYNGEERAKGNILERFSAQQFPDLHSELNLSSLELGDSALYFCASSVPTQDSRNTGELFFGEGSRLTVL.

V is TRBV5-6 and J is TRBJ2-7; D is unresolved. CDR3 size: 11 residues. Germline CDR1 SGHDT, CDR2 YYEEEE. The V end lost 1 base, the J end lost 5 bases, and 4 bases lay between the germline ends. DNA for the CDR3: TGTGCCAGCAGCTTGTGGGACGAGCAGTACTTC. Translation gives CASSLWDEQYF.

The chain couples TRBV5-8 to TRBJ1-5; 8 nucleotides match TRBD1. Germline CDR1 is SGHTS and CDR2 is YDEGEE. The CDR3 length is 15 residues. J was trimmed by 3 bases and V by 4 bases; bases with no gene match: 6. The CDR3 reads CASSRTGGFNQPQHF. The CDR3 DNA sequence: TGTGCCAGCAGCCGTACAGGGGGGTTCAATCAGCCCCAGCATTTT.

This rearrangement joins TRBV27 to TRBJ2-1, with D possibly being TRBD2 (6 bases). This CDR3 contains 14 residues. The V end was cut by 4 bases, the J end by 4 bases, with 11 bases between. Germline values: CDR1 MNHEY, CDR2 SMNVEV (reference sequence). CDR3 coding DNA: TGTGCCAGCAGTTACTCGGCGGGGTACAATGAGCAGTTCTTC. Its translation is CASSYSAGYNEQFF.

The V call is TRBV28, the J call TRBJ2-7; 8 bases align to TRBD2. J gave up 6 bases and V 10 bases, and 14 bases lay outside the gene matches. Germline values: CDR1 MDHEN, CDR2 SYDVKM. The CDR3 consists of 14 residues. The CDR3: CATKTVAGGREQYF. The CDR3 DNA reads TGTGCCACCAAGACGGTGGCGGGAGGTCGCGAGCAGTACTTC.

This clone was observed once. This chain links TRBV29-1 with TRBJ2-1; D unresolved. Trimming removed 5 bases from V and 8 bases from J, with 19 bases in between. Germline V gene sequence: CDR1 SQVTM, CDR2 ANQGSEA. This CDR3 has 14 amino acids. In nucleotides, the CDR3 is TGCAGCGTTCCCGAGGCATACCGGGTCGATGAGCAGTTCTTC. Translating it yields CSVPEAYRVDEQFF.

V and J are TRBV7-9 and TRBJ1-3; D unclear. CDR3 length: 13 residues. Germline lookup yields CDR1 SEHNR and CDR2 FQNEAQ (reference sequence). Trimming shortened V by 3 bases and J by 4 bases, and 7 bases separated the two germline ends. CDR3 protein: CASSFRQGNTIYF. Written as DNA, the CDR3 is TGTGCCAGCAGCTTTAGGCAGGGAAACACCATATATTTT.

CDR3 region: CASSVGLAGAVQETQYF. For the CDR3, the DNA is TGTGCCAGCAGCGTAGGACTAGCGGGTGCAGTCCAAGAGACCCAGTACTTC. This chain connects TRBV5-4 to TRBJ2-5; 11 bases agree with TRBD2. Germline assignment: CDR1 SGHNT and CDR2 YYREEE (reference sequence). V lost 4 bases to trimming and J lost 1 base; unmatched junction nucleotides: 9. This CDR3 is 17 amino acids long.

This chain joins TRBV15 and TRBJ2-7; 7 bases map to TRBD2. The V gene's germline CDR1 is LNHNV and CDR2 YYDKDF (reference sequence). After removal of 7 bases from V and 2 bases from J, the junction contained 14 bases not matched to a gene. This CDR3 region has 16 residues. The CDR3, as DNA: TGTGCCACCACCCCCGGGGATAGCGGGCCTACCTACGAGCAGTACTTC. This codes for CATTPGDSGPTYEQYF.

V is TRBV7-3 and J is TRBJ2-2; no definite D call. The CDR3 contains 14 residues. CDR1 and CDR2 from the germline V gene are SGHTA and FQGTGA. V dropped 3 bases and J dropped 8 bases, with 13 bases sitting between them. CDR3 bases: TGTGCCAGCAGCTTTGGAGAAAGACCGGGGGAGCTGTTTTTT. Protein: CASSFGERPGELFF.

The chain has TRBV14 and TRBJ2-7; D call uncertain. Per germline, CDR1 SGHDN and CDR2 FVKESK. The CDR3 runs 13 residues. Trimming left V 4 bases short and J 0 bases short, with 7 bases between. DNA for the CDR3: TGTGCCAGCAGCCCCCTGGGCTCCTACGAGCAGTACTTC. It is translated as CASSPLGSYEQYF. Together with reference TRBV14 and TRBJ2-7, the CDR3 gives the full variable domain: EAGVTQFPSHSVIEKGQTVTLRCDPISGHDNLYWYRRVMGKEIKFLLHFVKESKQDESGMPNNRFLAERTGGTYSTLKVQPAELEDSGVYFCASSPLGSYEQYFGPGTRLTVT.

The V call is TRBV9, the J call TRBJ2-5, with 7 bases identical to TRBD2. Germline loops: CDR1 SGDLS, CDR2 YYNGEE. The CDR3 is 18 residues long. V trimming: 0 bases; J trimming: 3 bases; junction bases outside the gene matches: 14. For the CDR3, the DNA is TGTGCCAGCAGCGTAGGAGGAGCGGGTGGGAGGGGAAAAGAGACCCAGTACTTC. Translating gives CASSVGGAGGRGKETQYF.

This chain connects TRBV5-5 to TRBJ2-6; 7 nucleotides align to TRBD1. The CDR3 is made up of 17 amino acids. The trim removed 4 bases at V and 2 bases at J, leaving 9 bases unmatched. The germline gives CDR1 SGHKS, CDR2 YYEKEE (reference sequence). CDR3 bases: TGTGCCAGCAGCATGGACAGGAGGCTGACTGGGGCCAACGTCCTGACTTTC. It translates to CASSMDRRLTGANVLTF.

The chain recombines TRBV5-4 with TRBJ2-7; 8 nucleotides match TRBD2. CDR1 is SGHNT, CDR2 YYREEE, per germline (reference sequence). CDR3 length equals 15 residues. V lost 4 bases to trimming and J lost 4 bases; unmatched junction nucleotides: 10. In DNA, the CDR3 is TGTGCCAGCAGCGCGTGGGAGCGGGAGACTTACGAGCAGTACTTC. It specifies CASSAWERETYEQYF.

In DNA form, the CDR3 reads TGTGCCAGCAGCTTAACCGGGACAGGAGGAGAGACCCAGTACTTC. Encoded protein: CASSLTGTGGETQYF. This chain connects TRBV9 to TRBJ2-5, with 8 positions matching TRBD1. The CDR3 has 15 residues. The germline CDR1 and CDR2 sequences are SGDLS and YYNGEE. The V and J ends lost 4 bases and 4 bases, in that order; junction bases with no gene match: 9.

This chain links TRBV28 with TRBJ2-7, with 9 bases lining up with TRBD2. Unmatched junction bases numbered 4, after V lost 5 bases and J lost 2 bases. Germline V gives CDR1 MDHEN, CDR2 SYDVKM. There are 14 residues in the CDR3. The CDR3 here is CASSRLAGTYEQYF. CDR3 DNA sequence: TGTGCCAGCAGTCGCCTAGCGGGGACCTACGAGCAGTACTTC.

The chain employs TRBV11-3 and TRBJ1-1; D is ambiguous. Trimming stripped 2 bases from V and 7 bases from J, with 11 bases between. Germline CDR1 is SGHNT and CDR2 is YENEEA. CDR3 length: 13 amino acids. The CDR3, as DNA: TGTGCCAGCAGCTTAAAAGGGTTGATTGAAGCTTTCTTT. The encoded protein is CASSLKGLIEAFF.

The chain carries TRBV11-2 and TRBJ2-7, with D unclear. Germline V lookup: CDR1 SGHAT, CDR2 FQNNGV. Deletions cut 1 base from V and 6 bases from J, with 7 bases between. The CDR3 spans 12 residues. The CDR3, as DNA: TGTGCCAGCAGCTTAGGAGGTATCGAGCAGTACTTC. Translation: CASSLGGIEQYF.

The chain carries TRBV7-6 and TRBJ2-7; 13 bases are a match to TRBD2. Germline V gives CDR1 SGHVS, CDR2 FNYEAQ. This CDR3 has 17 amino acids. With V trimmed by 6 bases and J by 4 bases, 12 bases remained unmatched. CDR3: CASSPGLAGWEGYEQYF. The CDR3 bases are TGTGCCAGCAGTCCGGGACTAGCGGGATGGGAAGGGTACGAGCAGTACTTC.

V and J are TRBV6-6 and TRBJ2-7; 7 bases line up with TRBD1. The CDR3 spans 13 residues. The trim removed 6 bases at V and 0 bases at J, leaving 2 bases unmatched. Germline V gives CDR1 MNHNY, CDR2 SVGAGI (reference sequence). CDR3 nucleotide sequence: TGTGCCAGCAGCCCAGGGGGCTCCTACGAGCAGTACTTC. Amino acid sequence: CASSPGGSYEQYF.

The rearrangement uses TRBV14 and TRBJ1-1; possible D gene TRBD1, 5 bases. The germline V gene encodes CDR1 SGHDN and CDR2 FVKESK. This CDR3 has 13 residues. The germline V and J ends were trimmed by 3 bases and 6 bases, with 11 bases remaining between them. CDR3 DNA: TGTGCCAGCAGCCATATCCAGGGATCTGAAGCTTTCTTT. Translated, it gives CASSHIQGSEAFF.

The chain links TRBV9 to TRBJ1-2, with 7 bases identical to TRBD1. After removal of 6 bases from V and 4 bases from J, the junction contained 3 bases not matched to a gene. The germline V gene has CDR1 SGDLS and CDR2 YYNGEE. This CDR3 is 12 amino acids long. The CDR3 DNA reads TGTGCCAGCAACAGGGGAGGCTATGGCTACACCTTC. Protein sequence: CASNRGGYGYTF.

This chain links TRBV29-1 with TRBJ2-3, with D tentatively TRBD1 (5 bases). The CDR3 covers 13 residues. The germline V gene has CDR1 SQVTM and CDR2 ANQGSEA. The V end lost 6 bases, the J end lost 2 bases, and 12 bases lay between the germline ends. The CDR3 is CSVGGASTDTQYF. The CDR3 nucleotides read TGCAGCGTCGGTGGGGCGTCCACAGATACGCAGTATTTT.

The rearrangement uses TRBV7-9 and TRBJ1-5; D unresolved. Germline V gene data show CDR1 as SEHNR and CDR2 as FQNEAQ (reference sequence). This CDR3 region has 15 residues. Trimming took off 2 bases at V and 10 bases at J, with 18 bases between the two ends. The CDR3 DNA follows: TGTGCCAGCAGCTTAAGGATCCCCACCCTAGCACCCCAGCATTTT. It translates to CASSLRIPTLAPQHF.